One sample yielded the 24 T cell receptor beta chains listed below, sequenced in a study of T cell responses to AZD1222 COVID-19 vaccine. TCRdb keeps only in-frame clones here, not all; method: immunoSEQ multiplex PCR. There are tens of thousands of clones in the sample; roughly nine tenths occur only once, and 2.5% to 3.5% lies in the top ten. The source was peripheral blood, collected on day 0 of AZD1222 vaccination. These TCRs come from an adult in good health.

CDR3 in amino acids: CASSPAGQGAIEQYF. The CDR3, as DNA: TGTGCCAGCAGCCCTGCGGGACAGGGGGCGATCGAGCAGTACTTC. The rearrangement links TRBV5-6 to TRBJ2-7, with 12 bases fitting TRBD1. V gave up 4 bases and J gave up 6 bases; unmatched junction bases: 8. The CDR3 loop spans 15 amino acids. Germline V gene data show CDR1 as SGHDT and CDR2 as YYEEEE.

There are a few counts of this clone. For the CDR3, the DNA is TGTGCCAGCACAGGGACCTCCAGGGGGTACGAGCAGTACTTC. As protein: CASTGTSRGYEQYF. The J gene is TRBJ2-7, the V gene TRBV2; TRBD1 agrees at 7 bases. The V and J ends lost 7 bases and 4 bases, in that order; junction bases with no gene match: 10. Germline-derived CDR1 and CDR2 are SNHLY and FYNNEI. The CDR3 length is 14 residues. The whole variable domain, remainder taken from reference TRBV2 and TRBJ2-7, is EPEVTQTPSHQVTQMGQEVILRCVPISNHLYFYWYRQILGQKVEFLVSFYNNEISEKSEIFDDQFSVERPDGSNFTLKIRSTKLEDSAMYFCASTGTSRGYEQYFGPGTRLTVT.

The chain employs TRBV7-9 and TRBJ2-7, with TRBD1 matching 10 bases. Germline CDR1 SEHNR, CDR2 FQNEAQ (reference sequence). The CDR3 runs 15 residues. The junction had 8 bases not matched to a gene; V was cut back by 3 bases and J by 6 bases. The CDR3 coding sequence is TGTGCCAGCAGCTTTTCCCGACAGGGGGCAGGCGAGCAGTACTTC. This gives the protein CASSFSRQGAGEQYF.

The chain couples TRBV14 to TRBJ2-7, with D perhaps matching TRBD2 (6 bases). CDR3 length equals 14 residues. CDR1 and CDR2 (germline): SGHDN, FVKESK. V shed 4 bases and J shed 0 bases, with 10 bases lying between them. As DNA, the CDR3 is TGTGCCAGCAGCCCTCTAGCGTTCTCCTACGAGCAGTACTTC. Its translation: CASSPLAFSYEQYF.

V gene TRBV19 combines with J gene TRBJ2-7, with no clear D. This CDR3 contains 11 residues. V lost 4 bases and J 4 bases, leaving 5 bases between the germline ends. Germline loops: CDR1 LNHDA, CDR2 SQIVND (reference sequence). CDR3 sequence reads: CASSSGYEQYF. DNA of the CDR3: TGTGCCAGTAGTAGTGGTTACGAGCAGTACTTC. Using reference TRBV19 and TRBJ2-7 for the parts outside the CDR3, the full variable domain is DGGITQSPKYLFRKEGQNVTLSCEQNLNHDAMYWYRQDPGQGLRLIYYSQIVNDFQKGDIAEGYSVSREKKESFPLTVTSAQKNPTAFYLCASSSGYEQYFGPGTRLTVT.

This rearrangement joins TRBV27 to TRBJ2-2; D unclear. CDR3 size: 13 residues. Deletions cut 10 bases from V and 2 bases from J, with 11 bases between. Germline loops: CDR1 MNHEY, CDR2 SMNVEV (reference sequence). The DNA of the CDR3 is TGTGCCACCGCCTTCGGAAACACCGGGGAGCTGTTTTTT. Its protein product is CATAFGNTGELFF.

The V gene is TRBV6-5, the J gene TRBJ2-3, with 9 bases aligning to TRBD1. The V segment lost 6 bases and the J segment 3 bases; nucleotides outside the gene matches: 7. This CDR3 is 15 amino acids long. Germline CDR1 is MNHEY and CDR2 is SVGAGI. CDR3 protein: CASSEGQGGTDTQYF. The CDR3, as DNA: TGTGCCAGCAGCGAGGGACAGGGCGGTACAGATACGCAGTATTTT.

V gene TRBV11-2 combines with J gene TRBJ1-6; tentative D call: TRBD1 (5 bases). V lost 5 bases to trimming and J lost 4 bases, with 12 bases between them. The CDR3 contains 15 residues. The germline V gene encodes CDR1 SGHAT and CDR2 FQNNGV. The CDR3 region is CASSPPAGYNSPLHF. CDR3 DNA: TGTGCCAGCAGCCCTCCCGCAGGGTATAATTCACCCCTCCACTTT. The full variable domain, with the rest looked up from reference TRBV11-2 and TRBJ1-6, is EAGVAQSPRYKIIEKRQSVAFWCNPISGHATLYWYQQILGQGPKLLIQFQNNGVVDDSQLPKDRFSAERLKGVDSTLKIQPAKLEDSAVYLCASSPPAGYNSPLHFGNGTRLTVT.

This clone is termed medium-sized (0.01 to 0.1%). The chain is built from TRBV27 and TRBJ1-2; D uncertain. Per the germline V gene, CDR1 is MNHEY and CDR2 is SMNVEV (reference sequence). CDR3 size: 15 residues. V was cut by 0 bases and J by 3 bases, with 11 bases left in between. This chain's CDR3 is CASSLSHGWHYGYTF. The CDR3, as DNA: TGTGCCAGCAGTTTATCCCACGGTTGGCACTATGGCTACACCTTC.

The CDR3 protein is CASSSLGPRDGYTF. For the CDR3, the DNA is TGTGCCAGCAGCTCCTTGGGTCCGCGGGATGGCTACACCTTC. V is TRBV6-5 and J is TRBJ1-2; the D is unclear. Germline lookup yields CDR1 MNHEY and CDR2 SVGAGI. Between the trimmed V and J ends, which lost 6 bases and 6 bases, there was a span of 17 bases. This CDR3 comprises 14 residues.

The chain combines TRBV5-1 with TRBJ2-7, with no clear D. The CDR3 extends over 16 amino acids. The V gene's germline CDR1 is SGHRS and CDR2 YFSETQ. The ends were cut back, 0 bases at V and 1 base at J, with 14 bases in the middle. The CDR3 sequence: CASSLGFGGNSYEQYF. The CDR3 nucleotides read TGCGCCAGCAGCTTGGGGTTTGGCGGAAATTCCTACGAGCAGTACTTC.

The V gene is TRBV18, the J gene TRBJ1-3; weak D call: TRBD1 (6 bases). CDR3 length: 15 residues. Germline V CDR1 and CDR2: KGHSH, LQKENI. V lost 7 bases and J 6 bases, leaving 19 bases between the germline ends. The CDR3 DNA reads TGTGCCAGCTGCCTAGGACAGCTCGGAACAAACACCATATATTTT. It is translated as CASCLGQLGTNTIYF.

V usage is TRBV27 and J usage is TRBJ1-2; D is perhaps TRBD1 (5 bases). The CDR3 extends over 15 amino acids. The V end lost 3 bases, the J end lost 7 bases, and 18 bases lay between the germline ends. In germline, CDR1 is MNHEY, CDR2 SMNVEV (reference sequence). In DNA, the CDR3 is TGTGCCAGCAGTTTGGCCTTGGGACTAGGAGGTGGCTACACCTTC. It yields the protein CASSLALGLGGGYTF.

This clone appeared a few times. The J gene is TRBJ2-2, the V gene TRBV7-6; D possibly uses TRBD1 or TRBD2 (5 bases each). V dropped 1 base and J dropped 7 bases, with 16 bases sitting between them. The CDR3 has 16 amino acids. Germline V gives CDR1 SGHVS, CDR2 FNYEAQ. The CDR3 loop is CASSLGWRQGSGELFF. The CDR3 DNA sequence: TGTGCCAGCAGCTTAGGCTGGAGGCAGGGCAGCGGGGAGCTGTTTTTT.

CDR3 DNA: TGTGCCAGCAGCGTAGATGGGGGCCAGGATTCACCCCTCCACTTT. This encodes CASSVDGGQDSPLHF. The chain links TRBV9 to TRBJ1-6; TRBD1 is a possible D gene (6 bases). The CDR3 spans 15 residues. Germline CDR1 SGDLS, CDR2 YYNGEE. The V end lost 0 bases, the J end lost 8 bases, and 12 bases lay between the germline ends.

The genes are TRBV7-9 and TRBJ2-1; D possibly corresponds to TRBD2 (6 bases). CDR3 length: 12 residues. V was trimmed by 1 base and J by 9 bases, leaving 7 bases between them. Germline V CDR1 and CDR2: SEHNR, FQNEAQ (reference sequence). CDR3 amino acids: CASSLVAVEQFF. The CDR3 coding sequence is TGTGCCAGCAGCTTAGTAGCGGTTGAGCAGTTCTTC.

The chain combines TRBV7-8 with TRBJ2-5, with a possible D match to TRBD2 (6 bases). V shed 1 base and J shed 2 bases, with 11 bases lying between them. The CDR3 spans 15 residues. The germline V gene has CDR1 SGHVS and CDR2 FQNEAQ. The CDR3 loop is CASSLGRGAQETQYF. In nucleotides, the CDR3 is TGTGCCAGCAGCTTAGGGAGGGGTGCTCAAGAGACCCAGTACTTC.

The rearrangement joins TRBV27 to TRBJ2-5; the D is unclear. This CDR3 comprises 13 residues. Germline values: CDR1 MNHEY, CDR2 SMNVEV (reference sequence). The V end was cut by 5 bases, the J end by 2 bases, with 9 bases between. The CDR3 reads CASSRTIQETQYF. The DNA for the CDR3 is TGTGCCAGCAGTCGCACAATACAAGAGACCCAGTACTTC.

This chain uses TRBV6-5 with TRBJ1-6, with D unclear. Trimming took 6 bases from V and 10 from J, leaving 13 bases between them. Germline CDR1 reads MNHEY; CDR2 reads SVGAGI. The CDR3 spans 13 residues. For the CDR3, the DNA is TGTGCCAGCAGGATCCTCGCGGCGTCACCCCTCCACTTT. Protein: CASRILAASPLHF.

The chain carries TRBV10-3 and TRBJ2-3; D not resolved. Between the trimmed V and J ends, which lost 3 bases and 0 bases, there was a span of 13 bases. The CDR3 has 16 residues. Germline V gene data show CDR1 as ENHRY and CDR2 as SYGVKD. The CDR3 nucleotides are TGTGCCATCAGTGATCGTGGGATTGCTAGCACAGATACGCAGTATTTT. Translated, it gives CAISDRGIASTDTQYF.

The chain combines TRBV7-3 with TRBJ2-3; TRBD1 matches at 8 bases. Germline CDR1 is SGHTA and CDR2 is FQGTGA. The CDR3 runs to 14 residues. The J segment lost 5 bases and the V segment lost 2 bases, leaving 3 bases of the junction unmatched. The CDR3 loop is CASSLSGGRDTQYF. As DNA, the CDR3 is TGTGCCAGCAGCTTATCAGGGGGCAGAGATACGCAGTATTTT.

The chain uses TRBV5-1 and TRBJ2-2; D might be TRBD2 (6 bases). The CDR3 length is 15 residues. Per the germline V gene, CDR1 is SGHRS and CDR2 is YFSETQ. Trimming stripped 6 bases from V and 4 bases from J, with 16 bases between. CDR3 sequence: CASTRGTQGTGELFF. CDR3 coding DNA: TGCGCCAGCACCCGGGGGACCCAGGGCACCGGGGAGCTGTTTTTT.

The rearrangement uses TRBV7-8 and TRBJ1-1, with D possibly matching TRBD1 (6 bases). From germline, CDR1 is SGHVS and CDR2 FQNEAQ. V shed 7 bases and J shed 2 bases, with 20 bases lying between them. This CDR3 contains 16 residues. The CDR3 spells CASNANRAVTNTEAFF. The CDR3 DNA follows: TGTGCCAGCAACGCAAACAGGGCCGTGACCAACACTGAAGCTTTCTTT. The full variable domain, in which reference TRBV7-8 and TRBJ1-1 provide the parts outside the CDR3, is GAGVSQSPRYKVAKRGQDVALRCDPISGHVSLFWYQQALGQGPEFLTYFQNEAQLDKSGLPSDRFFAERPEGSVSTLKIQRTQQEDSAVYLCASNANRAVTNTEAFFGQGTRLTVV.

The rearrangement uses TRBV7-2 and TRBJ2-3; D is ambiguous. Germline V gene sequence: CDR1 SGHTA, CDR2 FQGNSA. Trimming shortened V by 2 bases and J by 1 base, and 13 bases separated the two germline ends. The CDR3 loop spans 16 amino acids. CDR3 sequence reads: CASSLFVSVRTDTQYF. The CDR3 DNA reads TGTGCCAGCAGCTTATTCGTTTCTGTCCGCACAGATACGCAGTATTTT.